The rows below give T cell receptor beta chains drawn from one sample of a study of blood T cell repertoires in COVID-19. Generated by immunoSEQ multiplex PCR, the TCRdb table keeps only in-frame clones and is missing some. The sample lists around 70,000 clones, 79% occurring once. Input material: peripheral blood. The receptors here all came from a man aged 55 to 70 with active or convalescent COVID-19. Each CDR3 is given without its conserved first and last residue. The order of the fields is V gene, CDR3 protein.

TRBV28 | ASRRQQGTYEQY
TRBV5-6 | ASSTDKAYEQY
TRBV18 | ASSLDRGEDSPLH
TRBV7-9 | ASRRTLAF
TRBV19 | ASSLQGRSDTQY
TRBV27 | ASRTSGQETQY
TRBV7-9 | ASSRWDRVNTEAF
TRBV29-1 | SVVANTDTQY
TRBV3-1/TRBV3-2 | ASSQDLGLATGELF
TRBV5-8 | ASSLVGTGTWPQH
TRBV5-1 | ASSPDRNNEQF
TRBV6-4 | ASRAPAKNIQY
TRBV5-1 | ASSLDAGGQVQPQH
TRBV27 | ASRPTSWMDTQY
TRBV5-4 | ASSVGTSGYGGETQY
TRBV9 | ASSVAGGAYGYT
TRBV2 | ASRMTENQPQH
TRBV11-2 | ASSISGTAQETQY
TRBV2 | ASSGQGAGNQPQH
TRBV19 | ASSTRQIETQY
TRBV5-1 | ASSEWTGVDQPQH
TRBV19 | ASSTTGHELYEQY
TRBV4-1 | ASSQEVRGAGETQY
TRBV27 | ASSFLPQGNNYGYT
TRBV7-2 | ASSWRGGGTGASYEQY